This entry describes one T cell receptor beta chain. Its antigen is as yet unknown. This sample was taken from a study of identical twins. Points from the study as a whole: For cord blood, abundant beta clonotypes had fewer insertions, unlike memory repertoires, which showed none.

No donor was unhealthy or non-Caucasian. TCRdb re-derived calls from the 5' RACE reads in MiXCR, one entry per CDR3 protein. The repertoire includes roughly 720,000 distinct CDR3 sequences, roughly 18% of them detected once, and 13% sits in the top ten. The data also belong to a second study, concerning T cells expressing NK-cell markers. That work contributes: Dominant NKG2C+ clonotypes were found to form about 1.0-7.5% of CD8+ T cells in a handful of donors. The CD3+CD56-NKG2C+ fraction of a handful of donors was likewise dominated by these clonotypes.

Sequenced sample: PBMCs. The sequence was collected from a woman under 30 in good health.

In DNA form, the CDR3 reads TGCAGTGTTAGTCATTCGCGGGGTTACGCAGATACGCAGTATTTT. It codes for CSVSHSRGYADTQYF. The rearrangement joins TRBV20-1 to TRBJ2-3; D is perhaps TRBD2 (6 bases). CDR3 size: 15 residues. Germline V gene data show CDR1 as DFQATT and CDR2 as SNEGSKA (reference sequence). V lost 7 bases and J 4 bases, leaving 21 bases between the germline ends.